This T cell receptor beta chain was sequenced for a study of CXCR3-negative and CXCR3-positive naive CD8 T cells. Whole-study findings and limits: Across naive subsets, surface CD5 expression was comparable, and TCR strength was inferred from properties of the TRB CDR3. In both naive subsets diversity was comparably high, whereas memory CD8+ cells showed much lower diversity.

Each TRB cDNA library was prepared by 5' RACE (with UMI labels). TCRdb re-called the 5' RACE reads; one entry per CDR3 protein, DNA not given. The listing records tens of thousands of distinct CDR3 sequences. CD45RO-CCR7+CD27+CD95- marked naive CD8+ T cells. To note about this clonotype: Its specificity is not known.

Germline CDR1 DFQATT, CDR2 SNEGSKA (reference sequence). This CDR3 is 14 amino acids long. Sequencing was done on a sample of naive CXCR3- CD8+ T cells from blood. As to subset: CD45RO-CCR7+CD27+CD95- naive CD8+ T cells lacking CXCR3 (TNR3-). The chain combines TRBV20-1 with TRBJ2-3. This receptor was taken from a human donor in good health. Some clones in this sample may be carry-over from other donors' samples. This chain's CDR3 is CSARDLDGSDTQYF.